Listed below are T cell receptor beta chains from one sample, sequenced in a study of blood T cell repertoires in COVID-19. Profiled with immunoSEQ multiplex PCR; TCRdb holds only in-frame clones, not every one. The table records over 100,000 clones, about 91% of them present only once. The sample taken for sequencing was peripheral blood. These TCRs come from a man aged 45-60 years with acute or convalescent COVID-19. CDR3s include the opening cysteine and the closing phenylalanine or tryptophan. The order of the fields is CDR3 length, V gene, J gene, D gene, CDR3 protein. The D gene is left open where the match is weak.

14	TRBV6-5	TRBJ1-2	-	CASCQFGGSGGYTF
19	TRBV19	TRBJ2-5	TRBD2	CASPPGPKTSGALQETQYF
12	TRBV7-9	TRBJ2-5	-	CASSYLMETQYF
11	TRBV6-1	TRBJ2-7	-	CVSTGRYEQYF
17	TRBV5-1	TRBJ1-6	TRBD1	CASSYGRDRARNSPLHF
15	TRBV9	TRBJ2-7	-	CASSVGQGNFNEQYF
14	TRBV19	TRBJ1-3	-	CASSIVRSGNTIYF
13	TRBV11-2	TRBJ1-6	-	CASSLGSRSSLHF
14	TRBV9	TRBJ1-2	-	CASSVVQAAYGYTF
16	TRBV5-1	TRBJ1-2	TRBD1	CASSLDRGRTPYGYTF
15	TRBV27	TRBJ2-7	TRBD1	CASRSRTGGDYEQYF
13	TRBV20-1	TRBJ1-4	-	CSASWQGSEKLFF
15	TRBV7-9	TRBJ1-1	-	CASNSLNLRGTEAFF
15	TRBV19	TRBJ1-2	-	CASSMGRGVDYGYTF
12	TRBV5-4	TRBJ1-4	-	CASSLSRGTLFF
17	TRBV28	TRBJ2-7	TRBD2	CASSLVSLAGSSYEQYF
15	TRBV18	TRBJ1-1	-	CASSPRRGSGTEAFF
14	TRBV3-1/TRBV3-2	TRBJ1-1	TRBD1	CASSPGTARTEAFF
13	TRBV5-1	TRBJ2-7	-	CASSTLQGDEQYF
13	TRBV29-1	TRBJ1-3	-	CSVRTDTGNTIYF
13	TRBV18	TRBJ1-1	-	CASSLGGRTEAFF